The sequence of this T cell receptor beta chain was determined in a study of cytomegalovirus exposure and HLA in healthy donors. Study in general: The 90 to 150 validation repertoires matched the 650 to 850 first-cohort repertoires in platform, a later analysis reported.

Study-wide results and caveats: In the roughly 120 validation repertoires, a later analysis found that first-cohort TCR clusters tended to co-occur. Cytomegalovirus-associated status was assigned to approximately 160 TCR beta chains. The classifier was said to identify cytomegalovirus status with high specificity and sensitivity.

This clone was found once. Its antigen is undetermined. Generated by immunoSEQ multiplex PCR, the TCRdb table keeps only in-frame clones and is missing some. The repertoire holds some 68,000 clones, roughly 97% seen once, with around 2.2% in the top ten. This CDR3 has 13 amino acids. Trimming shortened V by 2 bases and J by 2 bases, and 7 bases separated the two germline ends. Germline loops: CDR1 SGDLS, CDR2 YYNGEE. The source of this sequence is a man younger than 35 in good health and CMV-seronegative. Input material: PBMCs. The chain carries TRBV9 and TRBJ1-1; D is ambiguous. The CDR3 loop reads CASSVHSNTEAFF. The CDR3 DNA reads as TGTGCCAGCAGCGTCCACAGTAACACTGAAGCTTTCTTT.